Below, one TCR beta chain is given with its context. No cognate antigen has been identified for it. There are no base qualities to consult, and no much larger clone falls within one base. V and J lose 2 bases and 1 base, and a span of 8 bases separates them. CDR1 SNHLY and CDR2 FYNNEI were looked up in the germline V gene. From cysteine to phenylalanine, the CDR3 is 15 amino acids long. Of all the DNA, just the CDR3 is kept, 45 bases in frame from base 1. This entry is derived from a study of blood T cell repertoires in COVID-19 (dated by TCRdb to 2020 to 2022). General notes on the study: The collaborator samples originated in the United States, Italy and Spain and spanned the acute and convalescent phases of COVID-19. The prospective study material was composed of cDNA or gDNA derived from T cells, B-cell-depleted T cells, or PBMCs. Deeply sampled blood TCRbeta repertoires from subjects exposed to, actively infected with, or recovered from COVID-19 were included in the dataset. A freely available public database, intended as a resource for researchers studying the immune response to SARS-CoV-2, is where the repertoires were released. The samples were drawn from two sources: the first 160 participants of the ongoing ImmuneRACE study, and 1,254 subjects contributed by 6 global collaborators. Sample metadata almost always included a de-identified subject ID, COVID-19 status, age in years and sex. Where available, HLA class I and class II types were obtained from metadata supplied by the sample provider rather than from assay-based typing. Beyond this particular receptor, the publication reports: The quantity of clinical and demographic metadata differed by source and by participant and was supplied without curation.

The immunoSEQ Assay, a bias-controlled multiplex PCR, was used to amplify TCRbeta CDR3 regions from genomic DNA. The authors' analysis ran thus. Nucleated cell counts per sample were estimated from amplification of reference gene primers within the assay. Sequence reads were collapsed and filtered to measure the absolute abundance of every unique TCRbeta CDR3 rearrangement. For each sample, productive Simpson clonality was calculated as the square root of Simpson's diversity index over productive rearrangements. TCRdb mirrors the immuneACCESS table, restricted to in-frame sequences. Some clones are absent from its copies; in checked studies, under half trace to an unresolved V gene, and the reason for the others is unknown. That table supplies the V and J calls and clone size; D and trimming were determined from the DNA. This sample gives some 290,000 clones in total; about nine tenths of them show up just once. Clones ranked in the top ten supply more than 10% of the sample.

One collaborating source in Seattle enrolled patients while the patients were actively infected and followed the patients over time throughout the course of disease. The collaborating institutions used their own protocols to collect whole blood in K2EDTA tubes. For TCRbeta analysis, collaborators shipped samples as frozen whole blood, isolated PBMCs, or DNA extracted from either of those sample types. The sequence derives from a woman aged 25 to 39 with COVID-19, enrolled during active disease. This chain joins TRBV2 to TRBJ2-2; no confident D gene assignment can be made. The sample comprised peripheral blood. The CDR3 protein: CASSETSENTGELFF. The nucleotide sequence is TGTGCCAGCAGTGAAACCAGTGAGAACACCGGGGAGCTGTTTTTT.